One sample yielded the 26 T cell receptor beta chains listed below, sequenced in a study of blood T cell repertoires in COVID-19. Assay: immunoSEQ multiplex PCR; the TCRdb copy retains only in-frame clones and omits some. Of around 260,000 clones in the sample, approximately 85% were seen once. The sequenced sample consisted of peripheral blood. These receptors were taken from a human donor with COVID-19, enrolled during active disease. The donor label of this sample is uncertain.

V gene TRBV2 combines with J gene TRBJ1-5, with a weak D call TRBD1 (5 bases). Trimming left V 8 bases short and J 0 bases short, with 8 bases between. The germline V gene encodes CDR1 SNHLY and CDR2 FYNNEI. CDR3 length: 13 amino acids. CDR3 nucleotides: TGTGCCAGCGCCAGGGATAGCAATCAGCCCCAGCATTTT. It specifies CASARDSNQPQHF.

This clone showed up just a few times. The chain carries TRBV28 and TRBJ1-5; D gene uncertain. The germline V and J ends were trimmed by 7 bases and 5 bases, with 12 bases remaining between them. CDR1 is MDHEN and CDR2 is SYDVKM in the germline V gene. The CDR3 is made up of 13 amino acids. The CDR3: CASTSQSYQPQHF. CDR3 nucleotide sequence: TGTGCCAGCACTAGCCAGTCTTATCAGCCCCAGCATTTT.

In its sample, this clone was seen once. The CDR3 loop is CASSFAGGQGETQYF. The CDR3, as DNA: TGTGCCAGCAGCTTTGCCGGGGGGCAGGGGGAGACCCAGTACTTC. The gene calls are TRBV11-2 and TRBJ2-5; TRBD2 is a possible D gene (7 bases). The CDR3 extends over 15 amino acids. Germline-derived CDR1 and CDR2 are SGHAT and FQNNGV. Trimming pared 3 bases from V and 5 bases from J, leaving 16 bases between.

This clone was observed a single time. V and J are TRBV2 and TRBJ2-6; 10 bases agree with TRBD1. The CDR3 is 17 amino acids. V was clipped by 5 bases and J by 0 bases; unmatched bases: 4. Germline-derived CDR1 and CDR2 are SNHLY and FYNNEI. CDR3 residues: CASSRDRGRSGANVLTF. CDR3 nucleotides: TGTGCCAGCAGTAGGGACAGGGGTCGCTCTGGGGCCAACGTCCTGACTTTC.

V is TRBV27 and J is TRBJ1-6; D not certain. The CDR3 has 16 amino acids. CDR1 and CDR2 from the germline V gene are MNHEY and SMNVEV (reference sequence). V shed 8 bases and J shed 0 bases, with 14 bases lying between them. As DNA, the CDR3 is TGTGCCAGCCGAAAACACAGAGACTCCTATAATTCACCCCTCCACTTT. This translates into CASRKHRDSYNSPLHF.

The chain has TRBV6-6 and TRBJ1-1; possibly TRBD1 for D (6 bases). Germline V CDR1 and CDR2: MNHNY, SVGAGI (reference sequence). V was pared by 0 bases and J by 4 bases, with 9 bases between. CDR3 size: 14 residues. The CDR3 spells CASSYSRGGTEAFF. As DNA, the CDR3 is TGTGCCAGCAGTTACTCGAGAGGGGGCACTGAAGCTTTCTTT.

The V call is TRBV6-5, the J call TRBJ2-7, with D tentatively TRBD2 (6 bases). Trimming shortened V by 2 bases and J by 4 bases, and 15 bases separated the two germline ends. CDR1 MNHEY and CDR2 SVGAGI come from the germline V gene. The CDR3 totals 15 residues. CDR3 DNA: TGTGCCAGCAGTTACGGAGGAGCGGCGGGGTACGAGCAGTACTTC. Encoded protein: CASSYGGAAGYEQYF.

This clone is a singleton in its sample. The CDR3 DNA sequence: TGTGCCAGTAGTAATACAGGGGCCTACGAGCAGTACTTC. Translating it yields CASSNTGAYEQYF. This chain joins TRBV19 and TRBJ2-7, with 7 bases lining up with TRBD1. This CDR3 region has 13 residues. The V and J ends lost 4 bases and 2 bases, in that order; junction bases with no gene match: 2. The germline CDR1 and CDR2 sequences are LNHDA and SQIVND (reference sequence).

This chain uses TRBV7-2 with TRBJ2-4, with TRBD2 matching 8 bases. Trimming removed 2 bases from V and 6 bases from J; junction bases left unmatched: 12. Germline CDR1 reads SGHTA; CDR2 reads FQGNSA. This CDR3 is built from 17 residues. The CDR3 DNA reads TGTGCCAGCAGCTTAAGGTCCACTAGCGGAACTGGAAACATTCAGTACTTC. Protein product: CASSLRSTSGTGNIQYF. The variable domain in full, with the rest retrieved from reference TRBV7-2 and TRBJ2-4, is GAGVSQSPSNKVTEKGKDVELRCDPISGHTALYWYRQSLGQGLEFLIYFQGNSAPDKSGLPSDRFSAERTGGSVSTLTIQRTQQEDSAVYLCASSLRSTSGTGNIQYFGAGTRLSVL.

The chain is built from TRBV5-6 and TRBJ2-2; tentatively, D is TRBD1 (6 bases). Per the germline V gene, CDR1 is SGHDT and CDR2 is YYEEEE. V was clipped by 1 base and J by 5 bases, with 9 bases between them. The CDR3 is made up of 14 amino acids. Written as DNA, the CDR3 is TGTGCCAGCAGCTTGTCAGGGGCTACCGGGGAGCTGTTTTTT. Amino acid sequence: CASSLSGATGELFF.

V usage is TRBV11-2 and J usage is TRBJ1-6; D may be TRBD1 (5 bases). The germline V and J ends were trimmed by 3 bases and 6 bases, with 24 bases remaining between them. This CDR3 contains 19 residues. CDR1 SGHAT and CDR2 FQNNGV come from the germline V gene. The CDR3 here is CASSFSGKGFGRVNSPLHF. CDR3 nucleotides: TGTGCCAGCAGCTTTTCCGGCAAGGGGTTTGGACGGGTTAATTCACCCCTCCACTTT. Full variable domain (remainder filled in from reference TRBV11-2 and TRBJ1-6): EAGVAQSPRYKIIEKRQSVAFWCNPISGHATLYWYQQILGQGPKLLIQFQNNGVVDDSQLPKDRFSAERLKGVDSTLKIQPAKLEDSAVYLCASSFSGKGFGRVNSPLHFGNGTRLTVT.

The chain employs TRBV30 and TRBJ2-5; TRBD1 is a possible D gene (6 bases). Germline V gene data show CDR1 as GTSNPN and CDR2 as SVGIG (reference sequence). The CDR3 is 12 residues long. Trimming shortened V by 4 bases and J by 3 bases, and 9 bases separated the two germline ends. The CDR3 is CAWNRDEETQYF. In DNA, the CDR3 is TGTGCCTGGAACAGGGATGAAGAGACCCAGTACTTC.

V gene TRBV11-2 combines with J gene TRBJ2-7; the D gene is possibly TRBD1 (5 bases). This CDR3 contains 16 residues. In germline, CDR1 is SGHAT, CDR2 FQNNGV. The V end was cut by 1 base, the J end by 0 bases, with 13 bases between. The CDR3 DNA reads as TGTGCCAGCAGCTTAGCCCCCAGACAGACCTCCTACGAGCAGTACTTC. It codes for CASSLAPRQTSYEQYF.

This sequence joins TRBV28 and TRBJ2-7; 7 bases are a match to TRBD2. In germline, CDR1 is MDHEN, CDR2 SYDVKM. V dropped 2 bases and J dropped 4; count of bases not matched to a gene: 5. The CDR3 totals 14 residues. This chain's CDR3 is CASSLRLAGYEQYF. DNA for the CDR3: TGTGCCAGCAGTTTAAGACTAGCCGGGTACGAGCAGTACTTC. Looking up the rest from reference TRBV28 and TRBJ2-7 gives the full variable domain: DVKVTQSSRYLVKRTGEKVFLECVQDMDHENMFWYRQDPGLGLRLIYFSYDVKMKEKGDIPEGYSVSREKKERFSLILESASTNQTSMYLCASSLRLAGYEQYFGPGTRLTVT.

In nucleotides, the CDR3 is TGTGCCAGTACTACGACACGACAGGCGAAGGTTGAAGCTTTCTTT. Translated, it gives CASTTTRQAKVEAFF. The V gene is TRBV6-5, the J gene TRBJ1-1; perhaps TRBD1 as D (6 bases). The V gene lost 9 bases and the J gene lost 7 bases, with 24 bases spanning the gap. CDR1 and CDR2 from the germline V gene are MNHEY and SVGAGI. This CDR3 contains 15 residues.

The chain has TRBV5-4 and TRBJ1-6; D unresolved. The germline V and J ends were trimmed by 0 bases and 1 base, with 11 bases remaining between them. The germline gives CDR1 SGHNT, CDR2 YYREEE (reference sequence). The CDR3 totals 17 residues. The CDR3 sequence is CASSLDSLSSYNSPLHF. DNA of the CDR3: TGTGCCAGCAGCTTGGATTCCCTATCGTCCTATAATTCACCCCTCCACTTT.

Notes on this clone: Germline is not matched at one junction end, which may reflect a read error. The V gene is TRBV2, the J gene TRBJ1-2; D unresolved. Germline CDR1 and CDR2: SNHLY and FYNNEI. The CDR3 is 14 residues long. The CDR3 nucleotides read TGTGCCAGCAGCGAAGAGGTCAGGAACTATGGCTACACCTTC. Protein product: CASSEEVRNYGYTF.

The chain employs TRBV5-1 and TRBJ2-6; tentatively, D is TRBD1 (5 bases). Germline CDR1 reads SGHRS; CDR2 reads YFSETQ. This CDR3 spans 14 amino acids. Trimming shortened V by 1 base and J by 4 bases, and 6 bases separated the two germline ends. In DNA form, the CDR3 reads TGCGCCAGCAGCTTGTACAGGGGGGCCAACGTCCTGACTTTC. Translating gives CASSLYRGANVLTF.

This clone was picked up a small number of times. This chain links TRBV5-4 with TRBJ1-3, with 7 bases identical to TRBD1. V trimming: 2 bases; J trimming: 4 bases; junction bases outside the gene matches: 9. The length of the CDR3 is 16 residues. CDR1 SGHNT and CDR2 YYREEE come from the germline V gene (reference sequence). CDR3 sequence: CASSFSRQGPGNTIYF. The CDR3, as DNA: TGTGCCAGCAGCTTCAGCCGACAGGGCCCAGGAAACACCATATATTTT.

The rearrangement links TRBV7-9 to TRBJ1-2, with unresolved D. Per germline, CDR1 SEHNR and CDR2 FQNEAQ (reference sequence). The CDR3 covers 12 residues. The V end was cut by 1 base, the J end by 8 bases, with 8 bases between. DNA of the CDR3: TGTGCCAGCAGCTTAGGCGGCCCCGGCTACACCTTC. Translating it yields CASSLGGPGYTF.

This clone was seen more than once but under ten times. The V and J genes are TRBV18 and TRBJ2-3; D possibly corresponds to TRBD2 (6 bases). V was trimmed by 0 bases and J by 6 bases, leaving 13 bases between them. The CDR3 sequence is 15 residues long. The V gene's germline CDR1 is KGHSH and CDR2 LQKENI. The CDR3 reads CASSPPSAGRDTQYF. For the CDR3, the DNA is TGTGCCAGCTCACCACCGAGCGCGGGACGCGATACGCAGTATTTT.

This clone was recorded only once. Here the CDR3 reads CATSDPGGDNQPQHF. DNA for the CDR3: TGTGCCACCAGTGACCCGGGGGGGGACAATCAGCCCCAGCATTTT. The rearrangement uses TRBV24-1 and TRBJ1-5; possible D gene TRBD1, 5 bases. CDR1 and CDR2 from the germline V gene are KGHDR and SFDVKD. V lost 4 bases and J 3 bases, leaving 12 bases between the germline ends. The CDR3 spans 15 residues.

With respect to this clone: One end of the junction does not line up with germline, which may come from a read error. This CDR3 is also generated by other DNA sequences in the sample. The V and J genes are TRBV7-7 and TRBJ2-5, with 7 bases that match TRBD1. Germline V gene data show CDR1 as SSHAT and CDR2 as FNYEAQ (reference sequence). This CDR3 contains 13 residues. Written as DNA, the CDR3 is TGTGCTAGCAGTCGCGACAGGGAAGAGACCCAGTACTTC. This translates into CASSRDREETQYF.

The genes are TRBV28 and TRBJ1-4; 9 bases fit TRBD1. The CDR3 loop spans 16 amino acids. V shed 5 bases, J shed 7 bases, and the junction held 11 bases outside the gene matches. Germline V gene sequence: CDR1 MDHEN, CDR2 SYDVKM. CDR3 sequence (DNA): TGTGCCAGCAGTCTATCCACACAGGGGGCGGGTGAAAAACTGTTTTTT. Encoded protein: CASSLSTQGAGEKLFF.

The V call is TRBV7-2, the J call TRBJ1-1; 7 bases are shared with TRBD1. From germline, CDR1 is SGHTA and CDR2 FQGNSA. The CDR3 totals 14 residues. Germline trimming cut 3 bases from V and 6 bases from J; bases unmatched to any gene: 7. The CDR3 reads CASSFTGDGAEAFF. CDR3 in DNA: TGTGCCAGCAGCTTCACAGGGGACGGCGCTGAAGCTTTCTTT.

The genes are TRBV4-3 and TRBJ1-1; TRBD1 is a possible D gene (6 bases). The ends were cut back, 0 bases at V and 3 bases at J, with 11 bases in the middle. The CDR3 spans 15 residues. Germline V CDR1 and CDR2: LGHNA, YSLEER. The CDR3 DNA reads TGCGCCAGCAGCCAAGATCCCGGACAGTACACTGAAGCTTTCTTT. This encodes CASSQDPGQYTEAFF.